Listed here are 22 T cell receptor beta chains from one sample, sequenced in a study of blood T cell repertoires in COVID-19. Measured with immunoSEQ multiplex PCR; TCRdb has only the in-frame clones, and not every one. The sample shows some 390,000 clones, 85% to 90% of them seen only once. The source material was peripheral blood. Receptors originate from a human donor in a cohort sampled during active COVID-19.

This clone was observed a few times. The chain combines TRBV7-3 with TRBJ2-2; 7 nucleotides align to TRBD2. This CDR3 has 15 residues. Trimming removed 5 bases from V and 6 bases from J; junction bases left unmatched: 9. The germline gives CDR1 SGHTA, CDR2 FQGTGA. CDR3 sequence (DNA): TGTGCCAGCAGCCGGAATGCACTAGCGCCCGGGGAGCTGTTTTTT. As protein: CASSRNALAPGELFF.

This chain connects TRBV30 to TRBJ2-7; possible D gene TRBD1, 6 bases. The CDR3 length is 12 residues. Germline-derived CDR1 and CDR2 are GTSNPN and SVGIG (reference sequence). Trimming pared 2 bases from V and 7 bases from J, leaving 12 bases between. Written as DNA, the CDR3 is TGTGCCTGGAGTCGTCAGGGGTTAGAGCAGTACTTC. Its translation: CAWSRQGLEQYF.

J is TRBJ2-3 and V is TRBV9, with 7 positions matching TRBD1. Trimming took 0 bases from V and 2 from J; bases not matched to a gene: 9. This CDR3 spans 17 amino acids. Germline CDR1 is SGDLS and CDR2 is YYNGEE. The DNA of the CDR3 is TGTGCCAGCAGCGTAGAGGGGGCTGGGACACCCACAGATACGCAGTATTTT. The encoded protein is CASSVEGAGTPTDTQYF.

As for this clone: At one boundary the junction diverges from the germline segment, which might be a read error. The rearrangement uses TRBV5-1 and TRBJ2-1, with 9 bases lining up with TRBD2. The CDR3 covers 16 residues. Germline V gene data show CDR1 as SGHRS and CDR2 as YFSETQ. The CDR3 here is CASSPEAGGSHNEQFF. The CDR3 DNA is TGCGCCAGCAGCCCCGAAGCGGGGGGCTCCCACAATGAGCAGTTCTTC.

This clone was found once. The rearrangement links TRBV19 to TRBJ2-1; 8 nucleotides align to TRBD2. Germline V gives CDR1 LNHDA, CDR2 SQIVND (reference sequence). The J segment lost 5 bases and the V segment lost 5 bases, leaving 11 bases of the junction unmatched. This CDR3 spans 16 amino acids. CDR3 in amino acids: CASSFGSGGLDNEQFF. The CDR3 DNA is TGTGCCAGTAGTTTCGGCAGCGGGGGCCTGGACAATGAGCAGTTCTTC.

J is TRBJ2-1 and V is TRBV7-3; TRBD2 aligns across 11 bases. V lost 5 bases to trimming and J lost 4 bases; unmatched junction nucleotides: 1. CDR1 and CDR2 (germline): SGHTA, FQGTGA. The CDR3 totals 14 residues. In DNA, the CDR3 is TGTGCCAGCAGCGCTAGCGGGGGGTACAATGAGCAGTTCTTC. Translation: CASSASGGYNEQFF.

This chain joins TRBV10-3 and TRBJ1-5; TRBD1 might be the D (5 bases). The CDR3 sequence is 15 residues long. V shed 0 bases and J shed 4 bases, with 10 bases lying between them. In germline, CDR1 is ENHRY, CDR2 SYGVKD. The CDR3 sequence: CAISESGGSNQPQHF. CDR3 sequence (DNA): TGTGCCATCAGTGAGTCGGGGGGGTCAAATCAGCCCCAGCATTTT.

The chain recombines TRBV12-5 with TRBJ1-5; D perhaps matches TRBD1 (6 bases). The CDR3 has 16 residues. CDR1 and CDR2 (germline): LGHNT, FRNRAP. Trimming stripped 0 bases from V and 1 base from J, with 10 bases between. This CDR3 reads CASGLVLGQSNQPQHF. The DNA for the CDR3 is TGTGCTAGTGGTTTGGTATTAGGACAGAGCAATCAGCCCCAGCATTTT.

V usage is TRBV5-1 and J usage is TRBJ2-1; tentative D call: TRBD1 (5 bases). V gave up 4 bases and J gave up 1 base, with 12 bases separating them. The CDR3 is 15 residues long. The V gene's germline CDR1 is SGHRS and CDR2 YFSETQ. The CDR3 protein is CASSTQTESYNEQFF. DNA of the CDR3: TGCGCCAGCAGCACTCAGACAGAGTCCTACAATGAGCAGTTCTTC.

The genes are TRBV11-3 and TRBJ2-3; 7 bases are shared with TRBD2. The CDR3 is 14 amino acids. Germline CDR1 and CDR2: SGHNT and YENEEA. Germline trimming cut 5 bases from V and 2 bases from J; bases unmatched to any gene: 4. CDR3 nucleotide sequence: TGTGCCAGCAGCCAGCGGGGTGCCACAGATACGCAGTATTTT. As protein: CASSQRGATDTQYF.

This clone was detected only a few times. The chain recombines TRBV7-2 with TRBJ1-5; D possibly corresponds to TRBD1 (6 bases). This CDR3 has 15 amino acids. With 0 bases removed from V and 2 bases from J, the gap between germline ends came to 8 bases. Germline V CDR1 and CDR2: SGHTA, FQGNSA. The CDR3 nucleotides are TGTGCCAGCAGCTTAGCATCAGGGGGCAATCAGCCCCAGCATTTT. This sequence encodes CASSLASGGNQPQHF. Combining the CDR3 with reference TRBV7-2 and TRBJ1-5 gives the whole variable domain GAGVSQSPSNKVTEKGKDVELRCDPISGHTALYWYRQSLGQGLEFLIYFQGNSAPDKSGLPSDRFSAERTGGSVSTLTIQRTQQEDSAVYLCASSLASGGNQPQHFGDGTRLSIL.

The genes are TRBV30 and TRBJ2-7, with 8 bases lining up with TRBD2. Per germline, CDR1 GTSNPN and CDR2 SVGIG (reference sequence). The CDR3 covers 14 residues. V lost 1 base to trimming and J lost 3 bases; unmatched junction nucleotides: 5. The CDR3 DNA follows: TGTGCCTGGAGTGCGGGGGGGAGTCTCTACGAGCAGTACTTC. This codes for CAWSAGGSLYEQYF.

The V call is TRBV3-1 (or the pseudogene TRBV3-2), the J call TRBJ2-3; TRBD2 is a possible D gene (6 bases). Germline CDR1 and CDR2: LGHDT and YNNKEL (reference sequence). The CDR3 contains 22 residues. The V end was cut by 4 bases, the J end by 0 bases, with 32 bases between. The CDR3 region is CASSPIVPGLSTTSLSTDTQYF. DNA for the CDR3: TGTGCCAGCAGCCCCATAGTCCCGGGACTGTCGACCACTTCCCTTAGCACAGATACGCAGTATTTT.

This rearrangement joins TRBV7-3 to TRBJ1-1; the match to TRBD1 covers 8 bases. The V segment lost 3 bases and the J segment 10 bases; nucleotides outside the gene matches: 4. CDR1 is SGHTA, CDR2 FQGTGA, per germline. This CDR3 has 12 amino acids. CDR3 sequence: CASSFDRGRAFF. The CDR3 nucleotides read TGTGCCAGCAGCTTTGACAGGGGAAGAGCTTTCTTT.

V is TRBV28 and J is TRBJ1-6; 8 positions match TRBD1. Trimming took 6 bases from V and 4 from J; bases not matched to a gene: 8. Per the germline V gene, CDR1 is MDHEN and CDR2 is SYDVKM. This CDR3 comprises 16 residues. CDR3 sequence (DNA): TGTGCCAGCAGCCTCTGGACAGGGCAATATAATTCACCCCTCCACTTT. This gives the protein CASSLWTGQYNSPLHF.

This clone was detected only a few times. The chain is built from TRBV15 and TRBJ1-1; tentative D call: TRBD1 (6 bases). CDR3 length: 16 amino acids. The V end was cut by 0 bases, the J end by 6 bases, with 17 bases between. From germline, CDR1 is LNHNV and CDR2 YYDKDF (reference sequence). The CDR3 spells CATSRDLATGVAEAFF. The CDR3 nucleotides read TGTGCCACCAGCAGAGATCTCGCGACAGGTGTAGCTGAAGCTTTCTTT.

The V gene is TRBV2, the J gene TRBJ1-2, with 7 bases that match TRBD1. The CDR3 sequence is 17 residues long. Germline assignment: CDR1 SNHLY and CDR2 FYNNEI. V was pared by 6 bases and J by 1 base, with 14 bases of the junction left unmatched. The CDR3 spells CASSHDRVYGGNYGYTF. The CDR3, as DNA: TGTGCCAGCAGCCACGACAGGGTGTACGGTGGTAACTATGGCTACACCTTC.

This clone has a handful of counts. The J gene is TRBJ2-3, the V gene TRBV4-1; a weak D match, TRBD1 (6 bases). The ends were cut back, 4 bases at V and 6 bases at J, with 23 bases in the middle. CDR1 MGHRA and CDR2 YSYEKL come from the germline V gene. The length of the CDR3 is 17 residues. The CDR3: CASSRSGTLDSGDTQYF. The CDR3, as DNA: TGCGCCAGCAGCCGATCCGGGACACTCGACTCAGGGGATACGCAGTATTTT.

The chain uses TRBV4-2 and TRBJ1-6; possibly TRBD1 for D (6 bases). V was cut by 0 bases and J by 9 bases, with 24 bases left in between. Looked up from germline, CDR1 is LGHNA and CDR2 is YNFKEQ. This CDR3 spans 19 amino acids. CDR3 nucleotides: TGTGCCAGCAGCCAAGACAGGGGTGAGCCGGACGGCGCTGGTTCACCCCTCCACTTT. Residues: CASSQDRGEPDGAGSPLHF.

The sample holds one count of this clone. The gene calls are TRBV18 and TRBJ1-1; TRBD1 agrees at 7 bases. This CDR3 has 13 residues. The V segment lost 6 bases and the J segment 3 bases; nucleotides outside the gene matches: 4. In germline, CDR1 is KGHSH, CDR2 LQKENI. The CDR3 bases are TGTGCCAGCTCGTTTCAGGGGGACACTGAAGCTTTCTTT. Its protein is CASSFQGDTEAFF.

This chain uses TRBV7-9 with TRBJ2-1; 7 bases match TRBD1. The CDR3 runs 16 residues. Trimming removed 4 bases from V and 6 bases from J; junction bases left unmatched: 12. In germline, CDR1 is SEHNR, CDR2 FQNEAQ (reference sequence). The CDR3 is CASSSPTGRTLNEQFF. The CDR3 DNA reads as TGTGCCAGCAGCTCCCCGACAGGGCGGACCCTCAATGAGCAGTTCTTC.

This clone was observed a single time. This chain joins TRBV7-2 and TRBJ2-7; a weak D match, TRBD1 (6 bases). There are 14 residues in the CDR3. Germline V gene lookup returns CDR1 SGHTA and CDR2 FQGNSA. The V end lost 7 bases, the J end lost 7 bases, and 20 bases lay between the germline ends. CDR3 sequence reads: CASTLGGGQEEQYF. CDR3 sequence (DNA): TGTGCCAGCACCCTAGGGGGTGGCCAGGAAGAGCAGTACTTC.